The next 20 T cell receptor beta chains were all read from a single sample in a study of graft-versus-host responses after intestinal transplantation (dated by TCRdb to the early 2020s). Library preparation employed the immunoSEQ multiplex PCR assay. Held by TCRdb, this immuneACCESS table contains in-frame sequences only and omits some clones. Under half of the omission traces to an unresolved V gene where checked; the cause of the rest is unknown. The sample table holds fewer than 130,000 clones, of which about 93% were seen once. The ten largest clones add up to 0.4% to 0.55% of the sample. These receptors' targets are unknown. Explained via the paper, the time point label denotes: cells obtained before transplantation from donor or recipient. The source material was unstimulated CD8+ T cells sorted from spleen or lymph node cells, sampled before intestinal transplant. Receptor source: a human donor who received an intestinal transplant.

This chain connects TRBV10-3 to TRBJ1-5, with unresolved D. The length of the CDR3 is 16 residues. The V end lost 3 bases, the J end lost 0 bases, and 12 bases lay between the germline ends. Looked up from germline, CDR1 is ENHRY and CDR2 is SYGVKD. Here the CDR3 DNA reads TGTGCCATCAGTGAAAGTCTCGACAATAGCAATCAGCCCCAGCATTTT. Translating it yields CAISESLDNSNQPQHF.

The chain employs TRBV25-1 and TRBJ2-7, with 7 bases fitting TRBD2. This CDR3 is 12 amino acids long. V was clipped by 7 bases and J by 4 bases; unmatched bases: 4. CDR1 MGHDK and CDR2 SYGVNS come from the germline V gene. This CDR3 is CASNSAGYEQYF. DNA for the CDR3: TGTGCCAGCAACTCAGCGGGATACGAGCAGTACTTC.

The rearrangement joins TRBV7-8 to TRBJ2-7; no definite D call. CDR3 length: 12 residues. The V end was cut by 0 bases, the J end by 2 bases, with 2 bases between. The germline gives CDR1 SGHVS, CDR2 FQNEAQ. The CDR3 DNA reads as TGTGCCAGCAGCTTAGCACCCTACGAGCAGTACTTC. Amino acids: CASSLAPYEQYF.

The CDR3 here is CASSIALRARDTQYF. In DNA form, the CDR3 reads TGTGCCAGTAGTATAGCCCTACGAGCACGAGATACGCAGTATTTT. The chain employs TRBV19 and TRBJ2-3; D not certain. CDR1 is LNHDA, CDR2 SQIVND, per germline (reference sequence). Trimming cost V 1 base and J 5 bases, with 13 bases left between them. The CDR3 spans 15 residues.

The chain couples TRBV6-1 to TRBJ1-2; D possibly corresponds to TRBD1 (6 bases). CDR1 and CDR2 from the germline V gene are MNHNS and SASEGT. The ends were cut back, 6 bases at V and 2 bases at J, with 10 bases in the middle. This CDR3 spans 13 amino acids. The CDR3 DNA reads TGTGCCAGCAGACAGGGTAAAAACTATGGCTACACCTTC. This translates into CASRQGKNYGYTF.

J is TRBJ2-2 and V is TRBV27; TRBD2 matches 7 bases. The V segment lost 7 bases and the J segment 1 base; nucleotides outside the gene matches: 3. The CDR3 is made up of 14 amino acids. Germline CDR1 MNHEY, CDR2 SMNVEV (reference sequence). CDR3 residues: CASNRGGNTGELFF. CDR3 sequence (DNA): TGTGCCAGCAACCGCGGGGGGAACACCGGGGAGCTGTTTTTT.

V gene TRBV15 combines with J gene TRBJ2-7, with 8 bases identical to TRBD1. Germline CDR1 is LNHNV and CDR2 is YYDKDF (reference sequence). This CDR3 region has 15 residues. After removal of 0 bases from V and 3 bases from J, the junction contained 4 bases not matched to a gene. The CDR3 region is CATSRDRGPLYEQYF. The CDR3 nucleotides are TGTGCCACCAGCAGAGACAGGGGGCCCCTCTACGAGCAGTACTTC.

CDR3 DNA sequence: TGTGCCAGCAGTTTATCCCTGAGAGGAAGAGACAATGAGCAGTTCTTC. The encoded protein is CASSLSLRGRDNEQFF. This rearrangement joins TRBV28 to TRBJ2-1, with D unresolved. The germline V gene encodes CDR1 MDHEN and CDR2 SYDVKM. The CDR3 runs 16 residues. Trimming removed 1 base at V and 5 bases at J, with 15 bases between. The variable domain in full, completed from reference TRBV28 and TRBJ2-1, reads DVKVTQSSRYLVKRTGEKVFLECVQDMDHENMFWYRQDPGLGLRLIYFSYDVKMKEKGDIPEGYSVSREKKERFSLILESASTNQTSMYLCASSLSLRGRDNEQFFGPGTRLTVL.

This chain connects TRBV2 to TRBJ1-2; 9 bases map to TRBD1. This CDR3 has 15 amino acids. Germline CDR1 is SNHLY and CDR2 is FYNNEI. Unmatched junction bases numbered 3, after V lost 0 bases and J lost 4 bases. CDR3 sequence: CASSEARGQGYGYTF. The DNA for the CDR3 is TGTGCCAGCAGTGAAGCGCGGGGACAGGGCTATGGCTACACCTTC. Full variable domain (outside the CDR3, taken from reference TRBV2 and TRBJ1-2): EPEVTQTPSHQVTQMGQEVILRCVPISNHLYFYWYRQILGQKVEFLVSFYNNEISEKSEIFDDQFSVERPDGSNFTLKIRSTKLEDSAMYFCASSEARGQGYGYTFGSGTRLTVV.

This sequence joins TRBV5-1 and TRBJ1-5; D not resolved. In germline, CDR1 is SGHRS, CDR2 YFSETQ. Trimming shortened V by 4 bases and J by 6 bases, and 14 bases separated the two germline ends. The CDR3 has 14 residues. The CDR3 DNA reads as TGCGCCAGCAGCCAATCGGGTCCCGGTCAGCCCCAGCATTTT. Its protein product is CASSQSGPGQPQHF.

CDR3 sequence: CASSIRQDLPGANVLTF. The CDR3 bases are TGTGCCAGCAGCATTAGACAGGACCTACCTGGGGCCAACGTCCTGACTTTC. V is TRBV7-9 and J is TRBJ2-6, with D possibly matching TRBD1 (6 bases). The CDR3 has 17 residues. Per the germline V gene, CDR1 is SEHNR and CDR2 is FQNEAQ (reference sequence). With 5 bases removed from V and 2 bases from J, the gap between germline ends came to 16 bases.

The rearrangement links TRBV4-1 to TRBJ2-7; D gene unclear. This CDR3 has 13 amino acids. CDR1 MGHRA and CDR2 YSYEKL come from the germline V gene. Deletions cut 1 base from V and 3 bases from J, with 7 bases between. The CDR3 coding sequence is TGCGCCAGCAGCCAAGGGAAGGGCTACGAGCAGTACTTC. Protein sequence: CASSQGKGYEQYF.

The chain uses TRBV4-1 and TRBJ2-7, with TRBD1 identical over 7 bases. The V segment lost 1 base and the J segment 6 bases; nucleotides outside the gene matches: 9. The CDR3 length is 15 residues. The germline V gene encodes CDR1 MGHRA and CDR2 YSYEKL. The CDR3 loop reads CASSQVGTGVAEQYF. The CDR3 DNA reads as TGCGCCAGCAGCCAAGTAGGTACAGGGGTTGCCGAGCAGTACTTC.

V is TRBV6-1 and J is TRBJ2-3; 8 bases line up with TRBD1. This CDR3 contains 16 residues. V gave up 2 bases and J gave up 6 bases; unmatched junction bases: 10. The germline CDR1 and CDR2 sequences are MNHNS and SASEGT. The CDR3 DNA reads TGTGCCAGCAGTGAACACGGGACAGGAGGTGGGGATACGCAGTATTTT. It codes for CASSEHGTGGGDTQYF.

CDR3 DNA sequence: TGTGCCAGCAGCCAATTTATCTCGAACCGCGAGCAGTACTTC. Protein product: CASSQFISNREQYF. The chain uses TRBV14 and TRBJ2-7; no clear D. The CDR3 totals 14 residues. Germline V lookup: CDR1 SGHDN, CDR2 FVKESK. V was trimmed by 2 bases and J by 6 bases, leaving 14 bases between them.

Only one count was recorded for this clone. This chain joins TRBV28 and TRBJ1-5, with no clear D. The V end was cut by 3 bases, the J end by 7 bases, with 7 bases between. The CDR3 consists of 12 residues. CDR1 is MDHEN and CDR2 is SYDVKM in the germline V gene. The CDR3 spells CASSFKGQPQHF. CDR3 in DNA: TGTGCCAGCAGTTTCAAAGGACAGCCCCAGCATTTT.

The V and J genes are TRBV4-1 and TRBJ2-7; 7 bases map to TRBD2. V lost 3 bases, J lost 0 bases, and 5 bases stayed unmatched. Germline CDR1 and CDR2: MGHRA and YSYEKL. The CDR3 totals 15 residues. The chain's CDR3 is CASSHPGRPSYEQYF. The CDR3 nucleotides read TGCGCCAGCAGCCACCCCGGGAGGCCCTCCTACGAGCAGTACTTC.

The V call is TRBV13, the J call TRBJ1-4, with 9 positions matching TRBD1. Germline V gene lookup returns CDR1 PRHDT and CDR2 FYEKMQ (reference sequence). The CDR3 extends over 15 amino acids. V shed 5 bases, J shed 3 bases, and the junction held 4 bases outside the gene matches. In nucleotides, the CDR3 is TGTGCCAGCAGCATCGACAGGGGGTCTAATGAAAAACTGTTTTTT. As protein: CASSIDRGSNEKLFF.

This clone was recorded once. V gene TRBV5-6 combines with J gene TRBJ2-7; D remains unclear. The CDR3 contains 13 residues. V was cut by 0 bases and J by 3 bases, with 7 bases left in between. Germline assignment: CDR1 SGHDT and CDR2 YYEEEE. CDR3: CASSLADGYEQYF. The CDR3 region has the DNA TGTGCCAGCAGCTTGGCCGACGGCTACGAGCAGTACTTC.

The J gene is TRBJ2-2, the V gene TRBV5-1, with D unclear. The ends were cut back, 5 bases at V and 2 bases at J, with 10 bases in the middle. This CDR3 contains 14 residues. Germline V gene sequence: CDR1 SGHRS, CDR2 YFSETQ. CDR3 nucleotide sequence: TGCGCCAGCAGTTACCGACGAAACACCGGGGAGCTGTTTTTT. Residues: CASSYRRNTGELFF.